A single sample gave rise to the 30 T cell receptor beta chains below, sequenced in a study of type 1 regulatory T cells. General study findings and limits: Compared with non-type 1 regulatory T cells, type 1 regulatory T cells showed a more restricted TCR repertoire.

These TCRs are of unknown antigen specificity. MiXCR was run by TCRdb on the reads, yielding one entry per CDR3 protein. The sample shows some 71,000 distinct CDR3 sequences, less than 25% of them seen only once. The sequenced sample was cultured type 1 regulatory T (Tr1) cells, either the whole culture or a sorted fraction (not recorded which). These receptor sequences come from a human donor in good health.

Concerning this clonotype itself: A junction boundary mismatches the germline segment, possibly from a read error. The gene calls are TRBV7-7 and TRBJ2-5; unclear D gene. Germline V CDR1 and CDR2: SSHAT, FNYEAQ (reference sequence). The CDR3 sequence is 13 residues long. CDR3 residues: CASSSWALETQYF. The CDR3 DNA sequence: TGTGCTAGCAGCTCCTGGGCCCTAGAGACCCAGTACTTC.

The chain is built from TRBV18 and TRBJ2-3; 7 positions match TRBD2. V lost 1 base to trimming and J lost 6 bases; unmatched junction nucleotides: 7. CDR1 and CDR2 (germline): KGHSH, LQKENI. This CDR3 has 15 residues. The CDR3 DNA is TGTGCCAGCTCACCACTGGCGGGAGCGGGTGATACGCAGTATTTT. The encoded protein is CASSPLAGAGDTQYF.

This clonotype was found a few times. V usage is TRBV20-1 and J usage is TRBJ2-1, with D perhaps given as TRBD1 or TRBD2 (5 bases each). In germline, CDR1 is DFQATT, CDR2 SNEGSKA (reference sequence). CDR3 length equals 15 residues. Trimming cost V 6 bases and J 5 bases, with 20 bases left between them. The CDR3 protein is CSAGPGTSLNNEQFF. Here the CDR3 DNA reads TGCAGTGCAGGCCCCGGGACGAGTCTGAACAATGAGCAGTTCTTC.

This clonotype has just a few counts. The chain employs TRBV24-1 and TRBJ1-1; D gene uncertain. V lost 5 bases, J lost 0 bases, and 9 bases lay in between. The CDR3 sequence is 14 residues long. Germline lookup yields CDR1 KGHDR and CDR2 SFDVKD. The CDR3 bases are TGTGCCACCAGTGGCGGCTCTATGAACACTGAAGCTTTCTTT. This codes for CATSGGSMNTEAFF.

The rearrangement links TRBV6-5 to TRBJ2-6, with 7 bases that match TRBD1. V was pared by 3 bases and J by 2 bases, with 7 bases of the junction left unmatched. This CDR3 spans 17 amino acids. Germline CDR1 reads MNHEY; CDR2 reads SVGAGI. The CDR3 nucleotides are TGTGCCAGCAGTTATAACAGGGGAAGGACTGGGGCCAACGTCCTGACTTTC. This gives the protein CASSYNRGRTGANVLTF.

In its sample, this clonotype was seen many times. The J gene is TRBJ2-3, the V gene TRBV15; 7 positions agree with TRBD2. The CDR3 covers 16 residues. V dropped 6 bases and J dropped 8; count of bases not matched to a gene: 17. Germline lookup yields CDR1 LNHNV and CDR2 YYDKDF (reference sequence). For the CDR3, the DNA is TGTGCCACCAGTCGGGGATTGGCGGGAGAAATTGGTACGCAGTATTTT. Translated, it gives CATSRGLAGEIGTQYF.

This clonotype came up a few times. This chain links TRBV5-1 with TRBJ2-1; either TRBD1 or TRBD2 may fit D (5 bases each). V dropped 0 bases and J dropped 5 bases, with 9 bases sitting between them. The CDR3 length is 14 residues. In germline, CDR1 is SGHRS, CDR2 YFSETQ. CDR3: CASSLGGKDNEQFF. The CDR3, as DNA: TGCGCCAGCAGCTTGGGGGGGAAGGACAATGAGCAGTTCTTC.

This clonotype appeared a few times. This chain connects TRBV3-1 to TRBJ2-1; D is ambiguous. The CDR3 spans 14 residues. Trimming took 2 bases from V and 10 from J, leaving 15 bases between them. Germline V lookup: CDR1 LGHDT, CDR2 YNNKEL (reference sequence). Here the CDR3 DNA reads TGTGCCAGCAGCCAAAGTTCTGGGCGGCGGGAGCAGTTCTTC. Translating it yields CASSQSSGRREQFF.

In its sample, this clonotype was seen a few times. CDR3 DNA: TGTGCCAGCGCCGCGGCAGGGACGGACTATGGCTACACCTTC. This encodes CASAAAGTDYGYTF. The V gene is TRBV28, the J gene TRBJ1-2; a weak D match, TRBD1 (5 bases). V lost 8 bases and J 3 bases, leaving 16 bases between the germline ends. Germline CDR1 reads MDHEN; CDR2 reads SYDVKM. The CDR3 consists of 14 residues.

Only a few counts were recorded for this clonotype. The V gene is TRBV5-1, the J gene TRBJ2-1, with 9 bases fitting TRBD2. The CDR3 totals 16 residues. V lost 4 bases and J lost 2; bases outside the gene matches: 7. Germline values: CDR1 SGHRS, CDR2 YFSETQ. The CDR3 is CASSPSGATTYNEQFF. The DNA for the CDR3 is TGCGCCAGCAGCCCTAGCGGGGCCACGACCTACAATGAGCAGTTCTTC. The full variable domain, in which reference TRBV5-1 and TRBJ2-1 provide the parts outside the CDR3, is KAGVTQTPRYLIKTRGQQVTLSCSPISGHRSVSWYQQTPGQGLQFLFEYFSETQRNKGNFPGRFSGRQFSNSRSEMNVSTLELGDSALYLCASSPSGATTYNEQFFGPGTRLTVL.

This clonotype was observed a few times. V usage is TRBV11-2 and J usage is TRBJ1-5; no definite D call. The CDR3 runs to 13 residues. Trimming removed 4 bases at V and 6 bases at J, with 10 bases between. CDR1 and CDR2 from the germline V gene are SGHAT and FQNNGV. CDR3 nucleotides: TGTGCCAGCAGCTCTGGGGAATTTCAGCCCCAGCATTTT. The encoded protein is CASSSGEFQPQHF.

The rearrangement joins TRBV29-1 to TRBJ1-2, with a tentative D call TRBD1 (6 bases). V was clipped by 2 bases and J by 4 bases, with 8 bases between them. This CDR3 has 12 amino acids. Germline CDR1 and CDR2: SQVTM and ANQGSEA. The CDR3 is CSVEQGGYGYTF. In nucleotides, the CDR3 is TGCAGCGTTGAACAAGGGGGCTATGGCTACACCTTC.

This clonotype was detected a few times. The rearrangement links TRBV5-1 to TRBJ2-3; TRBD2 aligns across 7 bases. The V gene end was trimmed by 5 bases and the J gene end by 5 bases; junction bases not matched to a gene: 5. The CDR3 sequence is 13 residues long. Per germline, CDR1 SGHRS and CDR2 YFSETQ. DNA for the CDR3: TGCGCCAGCAGGGCAGTAGCGGGAGATACGCAGTATTTT. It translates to CASRAVAGDTQYF.

The CDR3 DNA sequence: TGCAGTGCTAGAGTAGGCGGAAATAGCAATCAGCCCCAGCATTTT. Translation: CSARVGGNSNQPQHF. The rearrangement joins TRBV20-1 to TRBJ1-5, with D hard to call. Germline V gives CDR1 DFQATT, CDR2 SNEGSKA (reference sequence). This CDR3 contains 15 residues. V was shortened by 1 base and J by 0 bases, with 10 bases between the two germline ends.

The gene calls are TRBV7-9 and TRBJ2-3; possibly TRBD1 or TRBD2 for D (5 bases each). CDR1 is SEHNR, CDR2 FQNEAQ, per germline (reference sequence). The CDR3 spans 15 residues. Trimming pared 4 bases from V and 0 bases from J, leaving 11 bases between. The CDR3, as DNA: TGTGCCAGCAGCTCCCGGGGACCCAGCACAGATACGCAGTATTTT. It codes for CASSSRGPSTDTQYF.

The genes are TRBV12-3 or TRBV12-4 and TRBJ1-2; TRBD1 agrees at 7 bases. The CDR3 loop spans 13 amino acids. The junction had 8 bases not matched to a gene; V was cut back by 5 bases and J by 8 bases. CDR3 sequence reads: CASSRGQPGGYTF. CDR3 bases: TGTGCCAGCAGTCGGGGACAGCCGGGGGGCTACACCTTC.

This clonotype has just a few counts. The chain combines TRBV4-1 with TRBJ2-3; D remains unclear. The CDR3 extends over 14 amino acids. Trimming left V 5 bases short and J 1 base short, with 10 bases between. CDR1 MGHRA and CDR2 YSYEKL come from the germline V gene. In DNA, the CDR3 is TGCGCCAGCAGCTCGCTGGACGGCACAGATACGCAGTATTTT. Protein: CASSSLDGTDTQYF.

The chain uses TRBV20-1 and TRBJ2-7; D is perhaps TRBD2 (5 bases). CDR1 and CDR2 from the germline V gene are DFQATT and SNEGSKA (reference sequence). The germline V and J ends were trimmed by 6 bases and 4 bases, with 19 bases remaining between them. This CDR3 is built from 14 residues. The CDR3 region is CSAKPTRSGYEQYF. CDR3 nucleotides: TGCAGTGCGAAACCTACTAGGTCGGGTTACGAGCAGTACTTC.

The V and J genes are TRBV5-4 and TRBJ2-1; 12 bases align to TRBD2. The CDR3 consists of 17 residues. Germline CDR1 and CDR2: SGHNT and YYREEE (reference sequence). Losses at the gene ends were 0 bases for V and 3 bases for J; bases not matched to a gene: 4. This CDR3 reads CASSLDGLAGNYNEQFF. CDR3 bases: TGTGCCAGCAGCTTGGATGGACTAGCGGGGAACTACAATGAGCAGTTCTTC. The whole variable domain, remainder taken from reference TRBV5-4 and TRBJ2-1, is ETGVTQSPTHLIKTRGQQVTLRCSSQSGHNTVSWYQQALGQGPQFIFQYYREEENGRGNFPPRFSGLQFPNYSSELNVNALELDDSALYLCASSLDGLAGNYNEQFFGPGTRLTVL.

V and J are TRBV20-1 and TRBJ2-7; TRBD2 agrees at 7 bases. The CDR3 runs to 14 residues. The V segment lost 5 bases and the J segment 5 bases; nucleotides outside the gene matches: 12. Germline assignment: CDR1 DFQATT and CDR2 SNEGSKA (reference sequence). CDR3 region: CSAWTRGRGHEQYF. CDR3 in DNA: TGCAGTGCTTGGACTAGAGGGAGGGGCCACGAGCAGTACTTC.

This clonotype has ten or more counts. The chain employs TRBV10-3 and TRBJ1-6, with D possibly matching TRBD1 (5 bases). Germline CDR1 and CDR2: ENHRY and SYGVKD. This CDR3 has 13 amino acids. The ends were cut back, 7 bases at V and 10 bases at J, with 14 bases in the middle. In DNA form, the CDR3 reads TGTGCCATCAAAGGGGAAATAGGATCACCCCTCCACTTT. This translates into CAIKGEIGSPLHF.

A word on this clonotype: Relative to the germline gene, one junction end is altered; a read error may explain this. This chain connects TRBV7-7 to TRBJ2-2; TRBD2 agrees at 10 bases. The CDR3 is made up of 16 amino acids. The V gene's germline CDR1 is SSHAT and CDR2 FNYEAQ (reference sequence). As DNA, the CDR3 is TGTGCTAGCAGCCAACTAGCGGGATCGAACACCGGGGAGCTGTTTTTT. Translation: CASSQLAGSNTGELFF.

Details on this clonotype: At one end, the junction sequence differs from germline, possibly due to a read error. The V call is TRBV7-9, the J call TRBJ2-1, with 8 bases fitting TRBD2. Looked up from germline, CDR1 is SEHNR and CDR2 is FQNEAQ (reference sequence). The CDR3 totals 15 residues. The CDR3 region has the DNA TGTGCCAGCAGGAGCGGGAGAAGATCCTACGATGAGCAGTTCTTC. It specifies CASRSGRRSYDEQFF.

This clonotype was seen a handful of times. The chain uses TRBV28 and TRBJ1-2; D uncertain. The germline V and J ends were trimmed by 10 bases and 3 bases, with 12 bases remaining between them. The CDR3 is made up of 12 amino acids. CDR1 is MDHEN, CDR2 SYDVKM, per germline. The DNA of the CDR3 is TGTGCCACGGGTGCTGGAGACTATGGCTACACCTTC. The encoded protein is CATGAGDYGYTF.

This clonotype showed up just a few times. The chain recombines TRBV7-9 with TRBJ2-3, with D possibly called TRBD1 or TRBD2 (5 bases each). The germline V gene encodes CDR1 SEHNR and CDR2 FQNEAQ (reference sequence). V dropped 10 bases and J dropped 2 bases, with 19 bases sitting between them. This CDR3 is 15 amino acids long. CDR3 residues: CATGSPGRDTDTQYF. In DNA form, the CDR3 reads TGTGCCACTGGGAGTCCGGGACGGGACACAGATACGCAGTATTTT.

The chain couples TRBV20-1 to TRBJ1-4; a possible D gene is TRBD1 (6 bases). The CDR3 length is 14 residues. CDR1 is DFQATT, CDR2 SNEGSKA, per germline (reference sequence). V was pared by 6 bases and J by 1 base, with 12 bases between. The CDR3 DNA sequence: TGCAGTGCCCCGGCAGGGGTAACTAATGAAAAACTGTTTTTT. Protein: CSAPAGVTNEKLFF.

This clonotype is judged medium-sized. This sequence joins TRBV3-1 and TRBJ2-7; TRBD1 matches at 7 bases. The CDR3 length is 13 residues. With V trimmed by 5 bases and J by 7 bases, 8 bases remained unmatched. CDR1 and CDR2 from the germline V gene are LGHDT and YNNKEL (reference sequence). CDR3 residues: CASSRQGVEEQYF. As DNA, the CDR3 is TGTGCCAGCAGCAGACAGGGTGTCGAGGAGCAGTACTTC.

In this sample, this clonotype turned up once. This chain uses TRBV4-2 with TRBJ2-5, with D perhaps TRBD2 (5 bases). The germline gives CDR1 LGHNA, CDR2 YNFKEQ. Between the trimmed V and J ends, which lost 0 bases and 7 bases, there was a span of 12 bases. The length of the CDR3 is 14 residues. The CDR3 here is CASSQDAPEATQYF. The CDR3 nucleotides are TGTGCCAGCAGCCAAGATGCCCCGGAGGCGACCCAGTACTTC.

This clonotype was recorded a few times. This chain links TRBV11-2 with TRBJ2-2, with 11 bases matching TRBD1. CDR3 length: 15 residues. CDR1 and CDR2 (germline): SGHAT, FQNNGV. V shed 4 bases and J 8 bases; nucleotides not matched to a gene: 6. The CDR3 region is CASSSRTGGYGELFF. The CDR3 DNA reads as TGTGCCAGCAGCTCCCGGACAGGGGGCTATGGGGAGCTGTTTTTT. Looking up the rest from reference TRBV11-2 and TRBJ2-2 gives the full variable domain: EAGVAQSPRYKIIEKRQSVAFWCNPISGHATLYWYQQILGQGPKLLIQFQNNGVVDDSQLPKDRFSAERLKGVDSTLKIQPAKLEDSAVYLCASSSRTGGYGELFFGEGSRLTVL.

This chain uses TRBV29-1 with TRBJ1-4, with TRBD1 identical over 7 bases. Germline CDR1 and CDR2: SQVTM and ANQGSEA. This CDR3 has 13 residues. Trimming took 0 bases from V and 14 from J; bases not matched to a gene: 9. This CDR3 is CSVEEGTHRGLFF. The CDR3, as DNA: TGCAGCGTTGAAGAGGGTACCCACAGGGGTCTGTTTTTT.